This T cell receptor (beta chain) is drawn from a study of Ad26.COV2.S vaccination and SARS-CoV-2 variants. Study as a whole: Donor was in the COV1001 Ad26.COV2.S trial arm.

The treatment: 15 to 20 received Ad26.COV2.S at low or high dose, single or two shots; several received placebo; per-sample allocation not given. Day 63 after the first vaccine or placebo injection was the time point for sampling. Donor was an adult aged 18-55 years in Boston. Clones were sequenced by immunoSEQ multiplex PCR, and TCRdb holds only the in-frame ones, with some missing. Of hundreds of thousands of clones in the sample, roughly 90% were seen once. Germline V gene lookup returns CDR1 MNHEY and CDR2 SMNVEV (reference sequence). Between the trimmed V and J ends, which lost 7 bases and 6 bases, there was a span of 19 bases. The CDR3 is 15 amino acids.

This receptor was taken from a person between 18 and 65 years old who received the Ad26.COV2.S COVID-19 vaccine or a placebo. V gene TRBV27 combines with J gene TRBJ2-1; no firm D call. The sequenced sample was peripheral blood, obtained in a trial of Ad26.COV2.S vaccine versus placebo. In nucleotides, the CDR3 is TGTGCCAGCAAACGGATAGGAGTCGGCGGCAATGAGCAGTTCTTC. Protein: CASKRIGVGGNEQFF.